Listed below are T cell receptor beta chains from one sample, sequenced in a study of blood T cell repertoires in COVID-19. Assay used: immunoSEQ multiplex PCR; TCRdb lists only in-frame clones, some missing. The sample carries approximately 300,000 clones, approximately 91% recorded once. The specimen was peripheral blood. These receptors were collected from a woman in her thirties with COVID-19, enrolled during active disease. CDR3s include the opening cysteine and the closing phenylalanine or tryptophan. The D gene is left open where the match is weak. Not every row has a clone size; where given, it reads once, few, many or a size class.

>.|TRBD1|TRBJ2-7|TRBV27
TGTGCCAGCACCAGGACAGGGGTCGCGAATGAGCAGTACTTC
CASTRTGVANEQYF
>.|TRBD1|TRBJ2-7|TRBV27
TGTGCCAGCAGTTTACGCACGGGACAGGGGCACTACGAGCAGTACTTC
CASSLRTGQGHYEQYF
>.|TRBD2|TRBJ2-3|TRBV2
TGTGCCAGCAGCAGCGGGATGACCTCCACAGATACGCAGTATTTT
CASSSGMTSTDTQYF
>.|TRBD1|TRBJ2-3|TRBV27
TGTGCCAGCAGTCCCCTGGGACAGGGGTTGGACACAGATACGCAGTATTTT
CASSPLGQGLDTDTQYF
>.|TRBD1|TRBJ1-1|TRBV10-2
TGCGCCAGCAAGATACAGGGGTCAATGAACACTGAAGCTTTCTTT
CASKIQGSMNTEAFF
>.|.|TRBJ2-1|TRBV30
TGTGCCTGGAGTGTACCCTCGGTTAGGGGTGAGCAGTTCTTC
CAWSVPSVRGEQFF
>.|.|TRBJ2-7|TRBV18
TGTGCCAGCTCACCAGGAGGATCTGGGCAGTACTTC
CASSPGGSGQYF
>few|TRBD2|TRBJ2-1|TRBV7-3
TGTGCCAGCAGCTTAAGACCCCCCCTAGCGGACTCTCACAATGAGCAGTTCTTC
CASSLRPPLADSHNEQFF
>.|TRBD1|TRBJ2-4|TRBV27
TGTGCCAGCAGTAGACAGGGAGAAAACATTCAGTACTTC
CASSRQGENIQYF
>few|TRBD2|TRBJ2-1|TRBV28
TGTGCCAGCAGTCGACTAGCGGGAAGCTCCTACAATGAGCAGTTCTTC
CASSRLAGSSYNEQFF
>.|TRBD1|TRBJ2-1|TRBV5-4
TGTGCCAGCAGCGACTACAGGGGGCGGTATGAGCAGTTCTTC
CASSDYRGRYEQFF
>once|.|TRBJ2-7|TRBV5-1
TGCGCCAGCAAGCTGGAGCAGTGGTCGAGAGAGCAGTACTTC
CASKLEQWSREQYF
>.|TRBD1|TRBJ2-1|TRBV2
TGTGCCAGCAAGGGACAGTACAATGAGCAGTTCTTC
CASKGQYNEQFF
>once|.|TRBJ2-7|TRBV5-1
TGCGCCAGCAGCTTGGCCGGGGTATCCTACGAGCAGTACTTC
CASSLAGVSYEQYF
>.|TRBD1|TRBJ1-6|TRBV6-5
TGTGCCAGCAGGTCGATGGAGACAGGGGCCTCACCCCTCCACTTT
CASRSMETGASPLHF
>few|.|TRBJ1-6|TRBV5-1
TGCGCCAGCAGCTTGGACAGGAATTCACCCCTCCACTTT
CASSLDRNSPLHF
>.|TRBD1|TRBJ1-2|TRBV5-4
TGTGCCAGCAGCTTAGCGGGACAGGGGCACTATGGCTACACCTTC
CASSLAGQGHYGYTF